What follows are 10 T cell receptor beta chains derived from one specimen sequenced in a study of cytomegalovirus exposure and HLA in healthy donors. Primers: 60 Vbeta forward and 13 Jbeta reverse. Method: immunoSEQ multiplex PCR; TCRdb's copy keeps in-frame clones and lacks some. The sample totals 60,000 to 75,000 clones. Input material: PBMCs. Every receptor here comes from a woman under 40 in good health and CMV-seronegative.

The J gene is TRBJ2-3, the V gene TRBV9; D remains unclear. The CDR3 spans 13 residues. Germline-derived CDR1 and CDR2 are SGDLS and YYNGEE. The V end was cut by 6 bases, the J end by 4 bases, with 12 bases between. CDR3 sequence: CASTRDSADTQYF. The CDR3 DNA follows: TGTGCCAGCACCCGCGACTCTGCAGATACGCAGTATTTT.

The chain's CDR3 is CASSPTGGKLGEQFF. Written as DNA, the CDR3 is TGCGCCAGCAGCCCCACAGGGGGCAAGCTGGGTGAGCAGTTCTTC. The chain combines TRBV4-1 with TRBJ2-1; 9 bases are shared with TRBD1. This CDR3 spans 15 amino acids. Germline V gene data show CDR1 as MGHRA and CDR2 as YSYEKL. The J segment lost 9 bases and the V segment lost 4 bases, leaving 10 bases of the junction unmatched.

CDR3 in amino acids: CASSYDSTFSYEQYF. In nucleotides, the CDR3 is TGTGCCAGCAGTTACGATAGTACGTTCTCCTACGAGCAGTACTTC. The rearrangement uses TRBV6-5 and TRBJ2-7; D is ambiguous. Trimming pared 2 bases from V and 0 bases from J, leaving 11 bases between. Germline loops: CDR1 MNHEY, CDR2 SVGAGI. There are 15 residues in the CDR3.

The chain is built from TRBV28 and TRBJ2-2; 7 bases are a match to TRBD2. The germline gives CDR1 MDHEN, CDR2 SYDVKM. V lost 2 bases and J lost 4; bases outside the gene matches: 22. The CDR3 sequence is 21 residues long. CDR3 loop: CASSLGPASWAGAPRTGELFF. The CDR3 region has the DNA TGTGCCAGCAGTTTAGGGCCAGCTTCGTGGGCGGGAGCCCCGCGCACCGGGGAGCTGTTTTTT.

Here the CDR3 DNA reads TGCGCCAGCAGCTTGCCGCGGGGGAACACAGATACGCAGTATTTT. Its protein product is CASSLPRGNTDTQYF. The J gene is TRBJ2-3, the V gene TRBV5-1; 7 bases are a match to TRBD2. Trimming took 1 base from V and 2 from J; bases not matched to a gene: 4. CDR1 is SGHRS, CDR2 YFSETQ, per germline. The CDR3 sequence is 15 residues long.

The genes are TRBV9 and TRBJ2-5, with D tentatively TRBD1 (5 bases). There are 13 residues in the CDR3. V was shortened by 0 bases and J by 2 bases, with 5 bases between the two germline ends. Germline CDR1 reads SGDLS; CDR2 reads YYNGEE. The CDR3 sequence: CASSVEGQETQYF. The CDR3 DNA sequence: TGTGCCAGCAGCGTAGAGGGGCAAGAGACCCAGTACTTC.

This sequence joins TRBV4-1 and TRBJ1-5, with D unclear. V shed 2 bases and J shed 3 bases, with 8 bases lying between them. Germline V lookup: CDR1 MGHRA, CDR2 YSYEKL. The CDR3 has 14 residues. The CDR3: CASSQSGINQPQHF. DNA of the CDR3: TGCGCCAGCAGCCAAAGCGGCATCAATCAGCCCCAGCATTTT.

The V call is TRBV14, the J call TRBJ1-6; D is uncertain. CDR1 and CDR2 (germline): SGHDN, FVKESK. The CDR3 is 16 residues long. V lost 3 bases and J lost 7, with 16 bases in between. The CDR3: CASSHNRERWNSPLHF. CDR3 sequence (DNA): TGTGCCAGCAGCCACAACCGGGAAAGGTGGAATTCACCCCTCCACTTT.

The gene calls are TRBV14 and TRBJ2-5, with TRBD2 matching over 12 bases. In germline, CDR1 is SGHDN, CDR2 FVKESK. Trimming cost V 1 base and J 4 bases; bases outside gene matches: 1. CDR3 size: 15 residues. The CDR3 here is CASSQALAGGETQYF. DNA of the CDR3: TGTGCCAGCAGCCAAGCACTAGCGGGAGGAGAGACCCAGTACTTC.

The chain joins TRBV5-4 to TRBJ2-3, with D possibly matching TRBD2 (5 bases). The CDR3 spans 17 residues. Trimming took off 3 bases at V and 2 bases at J, with 19 bases between the two ends. The germline CDR1 and CDR2 sequences are SGHNT and YYREEE (reference sequence). CDR3 sequence (DNA): TGTGCCAGCAGCTACCGGGCAGGTCCGGGGAACACAGATACGCAGTATTTT. It specifies CASSYRAGPGNTDTQYF.